This is a list of T cell receptor beta chains from one sample in a study of technical replicates of blood from several donors. Clones were sequenced by immunoSEQ multiplex PCR, and TCRdb holds only the in-frame ones, with some missing. Among 15,000 or so clones listed, roughly 80% were seen once. The sequencing input was PBMCs. These receptors all come from a human donor in good health. Each CDR3 is given with its conserved first and last residue. Fields, in order: CDR3 length, V gene, clone size, J gene, D gene, CDR3 DNA, CDR3 protein. The D gene is left open where the match is weak. Size is stated for part of the rows, as once, few or many counts, or as a class when the clone is expanded.

length: 14; V: TRBV7-2; size: -; J: TRBJ2-7; D: -; DNA: TGTGCCAGCAGCGCACAACGGGACTCCTACGAGCAGTACTTC; CDR3: CASSAQRDSYEQYF
length: 14; V: TRBV10-1; size: few; J: TRBJ1-1; D: -; DNA: TGCGCCAGCAGTGATGTCGGGGGTGACACTGAAGCTTTCTTT; CDR3: CASSDVGGDTEAFF
length: 15; V: TRBV5-1; size: -; J: TRBJ1-1; D: TRBD1; DNA: TGCGCCAGCAGCTTGCGGCAGGGGGGGAACACTGAAGCTTTCTTT; CDR3: CASSLRQGGNTEAFF
length: 16; V: TRBV2; size: -; J: TRBJ2-3; D: -; DNA: TGTGCCAGCAGTCCGACCGCATCCAGGAACACAGATACGCAGTATTTT; CDR3: CASSPTASRNTDTQYF
length: 13; V: TRBV6-1; size: -; J: TRBJ2-7; D: -; DNA: TGTGCCAGCAGTGAAGGGCAGAACTACGAGCAGTACTTC; CDR3: CASSEGQNYEQYF
length: 15; V: TRBV2; size: -; J: TRBJ1-3; D: TRBD1; DNA: TGTGCCAGCAGTGATCAAGGGACAGCTGGAAACACCATATATTTT; CDR3: CASSDQGTAGNTIYF
length: 13; V: TRBV29-1; size: -; J: TRBJ2-7; D: -; DNA: TGCAGCGTTGAACTACTGGGGGGCTACGAGCAGTACTTC; CDR3: CSVELLGGYEQYF
length: 15; V: TRBV5-1; size: -; J: TRBJ1-4; D: TRBD1; DNA: TGCGCCAGCAGCCCGACAGGGGGAACTAATGAAAAACTGTTTTTT; CDR3: CASSPTGGTNEKLFF
length: 14; V: TRBV19; size: -; J: TRBJ1-2; D: -; DNA: TGTGCCAGTAGTATGGTCCAGGGTGGTTATGGCTACACCTTC; CDR3: CASSMVQGGYGYTF
length: 15; V: TRBV10-2; size: -; J: TRBJ1-4; D: -; DNA: TGCGCCAGCAGTGAGTCGACAGGCTATAATGAAAAACTGTTTTTT; CDR3: CASSESTGYNEKLFF
length: 14; V: TRBV19; size: -; J: TRBJ2-2; D: -; DNA: TGTGCCAGTAGTACCCAACAGAACACCGGGGAGCTGTTTTTT; CDR3: CASSTQQNTGELFF
length: 14; V: TRBV6-1; size: -; J: TRBJ2-7; D: -; DNA: TGTGCCAGCAGGGAGGGGGGGCGTTCCTACGAGCAGTACTTC; CDR3: CASREGGRSYEQYF
length: 15; V: TRBV27; size: -; J: TRBJ2-1; D: TRBD2; DNA: TGTGCCAGCCGGAGGACTAGCGGGACAAGGAATGAGCAGTTCTTC; CDR3: CASRRTSGTRNEQFF
length: 14; V: TRBV2; size: -; J: TRBJ1-5; D: TRBD1; DNA: TGTGCCAGCACCGACAGGGGGCCTGGTCAGCCCCAGCATTTT; CDR3: CASTDRGPGQPQHF
length: 12; V: TRBV29-1; size: -; J: TRBJ1-2; D: -; DNA: TGCAGCGTCAGGGGCCCGAACTATGGCTACACCTTC; CDR3: CSVRGPNYGYTF
length: 14; V: TRBV18; size: -; J: TRBJ2-7; D: TRBD1; DNA: TGTGCCAGCTCACCAGGGGCAGGGGGCTACGGGCAGTACTTC; CDR3: CASSPGAGGYGQYF
length: 14; V: TRBV28; size: -; J: TRBJ1-1; D: -; DNA: TGTGCCAGCAACCTACAGGGCGTATACACTGAAGCTTTCTTT; CDR3: CASNLQGVYTEAFF
length: 16; V: TRBV11-2; size: -; J: TRBJ2-5; D: TRBD2; DNA: TGTGCCAGCAGCCTCGGGACTAGCGGGGCCCAAGAGACCCAGTACTTC; CDR3: CASSLGTSGAQETQYF
length: 12; V: TRBV28; size: -; J: TRBJ2-7; D: TRBD1; DNA: TGTGCCAGCAGTCAGGACAGGTACGAGCAGTACTTC; CDR3: CASSQDRYEQYF
length: 17; V: TRBV13; size: -; J: TRBJ2-1; D: TRBD2; DNA: TGTGCCAGCAGCCCAAGTTGGCGAGCGGGAGGGTACAATGAGCAGTTCTTC; CDR3: CASSPSWRAGGYNEQFF
length: 15; V: TRBV4-2; size: -; J: TRBJ2-3; D: TRBD2; DNA: TGTGCCAGCAGCCAGGCTAGCGGGAGGGCAGATACGCAGTATTTT; CDR3: CASSQASGRADTQYF
length: 18; V: TRBV18; size: -; J: TRBJ2-6; D: -; DNA: TGTGCCAGCTCACCAGATATACAGGGATCGGGTGGGGCCAACGTCCTGACTTTC; CDR3: CASSPDIQGSGGANVLTF
length: 15; V: TRBV6-1; size: once; J: TRBJ2-3; D: TRBD1; DNA: TGTGCCAGCCTCCTAGGACAGGCGGAGAGGGATACGCAGTATTTT; CDR3: CASLLGQAERDTQYF